This TCR beta chain was found in a study of blood T cells in healthy people across ages. Study-level points and caveats: TCR beta diversity, measured per million T cells, fell in a roughly linear way with age.

This clonotype was picked up a small number of times. Its antigen remains unknown. Germline V lookup: CDR1 MNHEY, CDR2 SMNVEV (reference sequence). V dropped 5 bases and J dropped 5; count of bases not matched to a gene: 5. The CDR3 totals 14 residues. The second PCR ran roughly 6 to 12 cycles with a sample-barcoded 5' primer and J-beta primers. TCRdb re-called the 5' RACE reads through MiXCR, storing one row per CDR3 protein. The sample includes 890,000 or so distinct CDR3 sequences, about 62% of them seen just once. What was sequenced was blood. The TCR was taken from a man aged 25-40 years in good health. The V and J genes are TRBV27 and TRBJ2-1; 8 bases agree with TRBD1. The DNA of the CDR3 is TGTGCCAGCAGTCCGTTGACAGGGGACAATGAGCAGTTCTTC. It codes for CASSPLTGDNEQFF.